The rows below give T cell receptor beta chains drawn from one sample of a study of CD8 T cells in ankylosing spondylitis. TCRdb reprocessed the 5' RACE reads via MiXCR and lists one record per CDR3 protein. The table lists 500,000 to 550,000 distinct CDR3 sequences, 10% to 15% of them singletons, with approximately 6.2% in the top ten. The sample taken for sequencing was blood, either unsorted or a sorted T cell fraction (not recorded which). The receptors were gathered from a male donor with ankylosing spondylitis. Both conserved end residues are part of each CDR3. The order of the fields is clone size, J gene, D gene, V gene, CDR3 protein, CDR3 DNA. D genes are given only for firm matches. Expanded clones are given a class, and other clones once, few, many or no size at all.

abundance: .; j_gene: TRBJ2-1; d_gene: TRBD2; v_gene: TRBV5-1; CDR3aa: CASRESGGRRDEQFF; CDR3nt: TGCGCCAGCAGAGAGAGCGGGGGCCGACGGGATGAGCAGTTCTTC
abundance: .; j_gene: TRBJ1-2; d_gene: .; v_gene: TRBV12-3/TRBV12-4; CDR3aa: CASSAEYYGYTF; CDR3nt: TGTGCCAGCAGTGCCGAATACTATGGCTACACCTTC
abundance: few; j_gene: TRBJ2-3; d_gene: TRBD2; v_gene: TRBV15; CDR3aa: CATSGGTSGTDTQYF; CDR3nt: TGTGCCACCAGCGGCGGGACTAGCGGGACAGATACGCAGTATTTT
abundance: many; j_gene: TRBJ2-5; d_gene: .; v_gene: TRBV12-3/TRBV12-4; CDR3aa: CASSLGSKQETQYF; CDR3nt: TGTGCCAGCAGTTTAGGGAGTAAGCAGGAGACCCAGTACTTC
abundance: .; j_gene: TRBJ2-2; d_gene: TRBD2; v_gene: TRBV6-5; CDR3aa: CASSYSSGSWTGELFF; CDR3nt: TGTGCCAGCAGTTATTCAAGCGGGAGTTGGACCGGGGAGCTGTTTTTT
abundance: .; j_gene: TRBJ2-3; d_gene: .; v_gene: TRBV6-5; CDR3aa: CASSYLSTDTQYF; CDR3nt: TGTGCCAGCAGTTACTTATCCACAGATACGCAGTATTTT
abundance: .; j_gene: TRBJ1-1; d_gene: .; v_gene: TRBV20-1; CDR3aa: CSAERGGRWNTEAFF; CDR3nt: TGCAGTGCGGAGAGGGGGGGCCGGTGGAACACTGAAGCTTTCTTT
abundance: few; j_gene: TRBJ2-1; d_gene: .; v_gene: TRBV5-1; CDR3aa: CASSLEVHGLNNEQFF; CDR3nt: TGCGCCAGCAGCTTGGAAGTCCACGGACTAAACAATGAGCAGTTCTTC
abundance: few; j_gene: TRBJ2-1; d_gene: .; v_gene: TRBV15; CDR3aa: CATSRDLTAFRFF; CDR3nt: TGTGCCACCAGCAGAGATCTCACTGCGTTCCGGTTCTTC
abundance: .; j_gene: TRBJ2-5; d_gene: .; v_gene: TRBV20-1; CDR3aa: CSAGLAWGETQYF; CDR3nt: TGCAGTGCTGGGCTAGCGTGGGGGGAGACCCAGTACTTC
abundance: few; j_gene: TRBJ1-5; d_gene: .; v_gene: TRBV2; CDR3aa: CASSEGRAGQPQHF; CDR3nt: TGTGCCAGCAGTGAGGGCAGGGCGGGTCAGCCCCAGCATTTT
abundance: .; j_gene: TRBJ2-2; d_gene: TRBD1; v_gene: TRBV6-4; CDR3aa: CASRGQGGTGELFF; CDR3nt: TGTGCCAGCAGAGGACAGGGAGGCACCGGGGAGCTGTTTTTT
abundance: few; j_gene: TRBJ1-2; d_gene: .; v_gene: TRBV4-1; CDR3aa: CASSHPGDGFGGGYTF; CDR3nt: TGCGCCAGCAGCCACCCAGGGGACGGTTTCGGAGGGGGCTACACCTTC
abundance: many; j_gene: TRBJ2-1; d_gene: .; v_gene: TRBV12-3/TRBV12-4; CDR3aa: CASSFGTRGNNEQFF; CDR3nt: TGTGCCAGCAGTTTCGGGACTCGAGGCAACAATGAGCAGTTCTTC
abundance: few; j_gene: TRBJ2-7; d_gene: .; v_gene: TRBV9; CDR3aa: CASSAAGSSYEQYF; CDR3nt: TGTGCCAGCAGCGCGGCGGGGAGCTCCTACGAGCAGTACTTC
abundance: .; j_gene: TRBJ1-3; d_gene: .; v_gene: TRBV5-6; CDR3aa: CASSLRMAGNTIYF; CDR3nt: TGTGCCAGCAGCTTACGAATGGCGGGAAACACCATATATTTT
abundance: .; j_gene: TRBJ2-5; d_gene: TRBD1; v_gene: TRBV12-3/TRBV12-4; CDR3aa: CASSSSSDRELIFAQYF; CDR3nt: TGTGCCAGCAGTTCTTCCTCGGACAGGGAACTGATTTTCGCCCAGTACTTC
abundance: .; j_gene: TRBJ2-7; d_gene: .; v_gene: TRBV20-1; CDR3aa: CSAHLTQGEDEQYF; CDR3nt: TGCAGTGCCCACCTCACCCAGGGGGAGGACGAGCAGTACTTC
abundance: few; j_gene: TRBJ1-1; d_gene: .; v_gene: TRBV6-1; CDR3aa: CASWSAGGGATTEAFF; CDR3nt: TGTGCCAGCTGGTCCGCCGGAGGGGGGGCTACCACTGAAGCTTTCTTT
abundance: .; j_gene: TRBJ2-6; d_gene: TRBD2; v_gene: TRBV2; CDR3aa: CASSESGGRGSGANVLTF; CDR3nt: TGTGCCAGCAGTGAATCGGGGGGTCGTGGCTCTGGGGCCAACGTCCTGACTTTC
abundance: many; j_gene: TRBJ2-3; d_gene: TRBD2; v_gene: TRBV29-1; CDR3aa: CSVGGLAGGGTDTQYF; CDR3nt: TGCAGCGTTGGGGGACTAGCGGGAGGTGGCACAGATACGCAGTATTTT
abundance: many; j_gene: TRBJ1-2; d_gene: .; v_gene: TRBV10-3; CDR3aa: CAISAGENYGYTF; CDR3nt: TGTGCCATCAGCGCGGGGGAAAACTATGGCTACACCTTC
abundance: .; j_gene: TRBJ1-4; d_gene: TRBD1; v_gene: TRBV7-9; CDR3aa: CASSERTVPGGKLFF; CDR3nt: TGTGCCAGCAGCGAAAGGACAGTCCCAGGGGGAAAACTGTTTTTT
abundance: .; j_gene: TRBJ2-3; d_gene: TRBD2; v_gene: TRBV11-2; CDR3aa: CASSSRLAGTDTQYF; CDR3nt: TGTGCCAGCAGCTCCCGGCTAGCGGGCACAGATACGCAGTATTTT
abundance: .; j_gene: TRBJ1-2; d_gene: TRBD1; v_gene: TRBV7-9; CDR3aa: CASSRGQVGAYGYTF; CDR3nt: TGTGCCAGCAGCCGGGGACAGGTGGGGGCTTATGGCTACACCTTC
abundance: .; j_gene: TRBJ1-5; d_gene: .; v_gene: TRBV20-1; CDR3aa: CSASERGSNQPQHF; CDR3nt: TGCAGTGCTAGCGAGAGGGGAAGCAATCAGCCCCAGCATTTT
abundance: few; j_gene: TRBJ2-1; d_gene: .; v_gene: TRBV7-9; CDR3aa: CASSLYAYNEQFF; CDR3nt: TGTGCCAGCAGCTTATATGCTTACAATGAGCAGTTCTTC
abundance: .; j_gene: TRBJ1-5; d_gene: .; v_gene: TRBV12-3/TRBV12-4; CDR3aa: CASRSQGQPQHF; CDR3nt: TGTGCCAGCAGGTCACAGGGCCAGCCCCAGCATTTT
abundance: many; j_gene: TRBJ2-3; d_gene: .; v_gene: TRBV12-3/TRBV12-4; CDR3aa: CASTGDQGRDTQYF; CDR3nt: TGTGCCAGCACGGGTGATCAAGGACGTGATACGCAGTATTTT